This T cell receptor beta chain was captured by sequencing in a study of blood T cell repertoires in COVID-19. Study background: There were acute and convalescent COVID-19 samples, and they came from the United States, Italy and Spain. Sources were T cells, B-cell-depleted T cells, or PBMCs; the material itself was cDNA or gDNA.

The CDR3 runs to 15 residues. V was pared by 5 bases and J by 6 bases, with 4 bases of the junction left unmatched. Germline V CDR1 and CDR2: KGHDR, SFDVKD. Per the original methods: Quantification of nucleated cells was approximated via reference gene primer amplification. The table came from immunoSEQ multiplex PCR; TCRdb's copy has only in-frame clones and leaves some out. V, J and clone size are taken as reported in that table, and D and trimming were inferred from the DNA itself. The sample holds under 250,000 clones, approximately 84% seen once. This sequence was found in a woman between 50 and 59 years old with active or convalescent COVID-19. Sequencing used peripheral blood. This chain uses TRBV24-1 with TRBJ1-5, with 12 bases aligning to TRBD1. The CDR3 protein is CATSAGQGAIQPQHF. For the CDR3, the DNA is TGTGCCACCAGTGCGGGACAGGGGGCTATTCAGCCCCAGCATTTT.